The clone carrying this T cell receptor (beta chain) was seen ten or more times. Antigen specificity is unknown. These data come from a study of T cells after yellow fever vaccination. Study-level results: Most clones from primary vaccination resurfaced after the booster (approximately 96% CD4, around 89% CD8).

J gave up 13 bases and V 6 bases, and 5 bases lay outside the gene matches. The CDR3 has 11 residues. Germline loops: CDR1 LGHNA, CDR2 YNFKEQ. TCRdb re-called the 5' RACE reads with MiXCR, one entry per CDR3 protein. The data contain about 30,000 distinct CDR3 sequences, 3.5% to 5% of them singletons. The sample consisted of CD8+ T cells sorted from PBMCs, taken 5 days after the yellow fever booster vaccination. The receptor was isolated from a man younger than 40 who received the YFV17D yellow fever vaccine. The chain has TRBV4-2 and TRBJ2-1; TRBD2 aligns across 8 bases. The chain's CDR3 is CASSDGLAQFF. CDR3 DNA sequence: TGTGCCAGCAGTGACGGACTAGCTCAGTTCTTC.